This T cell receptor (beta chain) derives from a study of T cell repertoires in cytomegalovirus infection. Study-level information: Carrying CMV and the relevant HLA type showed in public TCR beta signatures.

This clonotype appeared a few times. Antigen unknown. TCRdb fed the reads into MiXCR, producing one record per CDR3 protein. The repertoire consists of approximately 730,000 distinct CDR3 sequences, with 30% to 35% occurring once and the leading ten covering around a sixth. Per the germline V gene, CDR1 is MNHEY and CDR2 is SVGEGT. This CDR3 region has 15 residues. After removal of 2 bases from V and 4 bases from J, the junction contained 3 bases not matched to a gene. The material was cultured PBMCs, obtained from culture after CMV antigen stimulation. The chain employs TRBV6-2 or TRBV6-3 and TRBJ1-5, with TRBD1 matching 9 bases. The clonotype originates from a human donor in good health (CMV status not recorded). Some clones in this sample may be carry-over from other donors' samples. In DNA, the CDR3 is TGTGCCAGCAGTTACCGGGACAGGGCGAATCAGCCCCAGCATTTT. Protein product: CASSYRDRANQPQHF.